A single sample is the source of the 30 T cell receptor beta chains below, sequenced in a study of shared clonotypes between healthy human individuals. Here immunoSEQ multiplex PCR was the method, and the copy in TCRdb shows in-frame clones only, minus some. The sample consists of over a million clones, approximately 80% of them appearing once. The sequenced material came from memory CD4+ T cells from PBMCs. As to subset: CD45RA-negative fraction. The receptor set was obtained from a man aged 18 to 30 in good health. Some clones in this sample may be carry-over from other donors' samples.

V and J are TRBV6-5 and TRBJ2-7; 9 nucleotides line up with TRBD2. CDR1 is MNHEY, CDR2 SVGAGI, per germline. CDR3 length: 13 residues. Losses at the gene ends were 6 bases for V and 5 bases for J; bases not matched to a gene: 5. CDR3 coding DNA: TGTGCCAGCAGATTAGCGGGAGTGAACGAGCAGTACTTC. It yields the protein CASRLAGVNEQYF.

CDR3 loop: CASGQNIQYF. DNA of the CDR3: TGTGCCAGCGGACAGAATATTCAGTACTTC. This chain uses TRBV28 with TRBJ2-4; the D gene is possibly TRBD1 (6 bases). The germline V gene encodes CDR1 MDHEN and CDR2 SYDVKM. The CDR3 length is 10 residues. The V end lost 8 bases, the J end lost 10 bases, and 9 bases lay between the germline ends.

The rearrangement uses TRBV27 and TRBJ1-4; tentative D call: TRBD1 (6 bases). The CDR3 has 14 residues. Trimming pared 2 bases from V and 8 bases from J, leaving 12 bases between. CDR1 and CDR2 from the germline V gene are MNHEY and SMNVEV (reference sequence). The CDR3 DNA reads TGTGCCAGCAGTTTACAATCCCAGGGGGAAAAACTGTTTTTT. Translating gives CASSLQSQGEKLFF.

The chain recombines TRBV7-9 with TRBJ2-2; a weak D match, TRBD1 (6 bases). This CDR3 region has 16 residues. Germline assignment: CDR1 SEHNR and CDR2 FQNEAQ (reference sequence). With 6 bases removed from V and 4 bases from J, the gap between germline ends came to 18 bases. In nucleotides, the CDR3 is TGTGCCAGCAGAGCGTCAGGGGCGCGGGTCACCGGGGAGCTGTTTTTT. Translation gives CASRASGARVTGELFF.

This clone was observed a handful of times. The chain uses TRBV28 and TRBJ1-1; D gene uncertain. The CDR3 loop spans 13 amino acids. V lost 4 bases to trimming and J lost 7 bases, with 13 bases between them. The V gene's germline CDR1 is MDHEN and CDR2 SYDVKM. The CDR3 DNA reads TGTGCCAGCAGTTCCCAAGCAAGTGGTGAAGCTTTCTTT. Translated: CASSSQASGEAFF.

V usage is TRBV5-1 and J usage is TRBJ2-3; 7 bases map to TRBD2. The CDR3 contains 14 residues. The germline CDR1 and CDR2 sequences are SGHRS and YFSETQ. After removal of 5 bases from V and 2 bases from J, the junction contained 5 bases not matched to a gene. CDR3 in DNA: TGCGCCAGCAGTCCGGGACTATCCACAGATACGCAGTATTTT. Amino acid sequence: CASSPGLSTDTQYF. Looking up the rest from reference TRBV5-1 and TRBJ2-3 gives the full variable domain: KAGVTQTPRYLIKTRGQQVTLSCSPISGHRSVSWYQQTPGQGLQFLFEYFSETQRNKGNFPGRFSGRQFSNSRSEMNVSTLELGDSALYLCASSPGLSTDTQYFGPGTRLTVL.

This rearrangement joins TRBV6-1 to TRBJ1-3, with D maybe TRBD1 (6 bases). This CDR3 has 14 amino acids. Germline V lookup: CDR1 MNHNS, CDR2 SASEGT. The V gene lost 6 bases and the J gene lost 1 base, with 10 bases spanning the gap. CDR3 bases: TGTGCCAGCAGGGTACAGGGTTCTGGAAACACCATATATTTT. As protein: CASRVQGSGNTIYF.

The chain is built from TRBV21-1 and TRBJ2-7; the tabulated D call, TRBD2, remains unverified against the DNA. TRBV21-1 is tagged as a pseudogene. There are 17 residues in the CDR3. The CDR3: CASSDGPGTSGLYEQYF. The CDR3 bases are TGTGCCAGCAGCGATGGTCCCGGGACTAGCGGTCTCTACGAGCAGTACTTC.

Ten or more counts support this clone. This rearrangement joins TRBV11-2 to TRBJ2-5, with 7 bases that match TRBD1. This CDR3 comprises 15 residues. The junction had 3 bases not matched to a gene; V was cut back by 1 base and J by 1 base. The V gene's germline CDR1 is SGHAT and CDR2 FQNNGV. As DNA, the CDR3 is TGTGCCAGCAGCTTAGGCAACAGGGGCCAAGAGACCCAGTACTTC. This encodes CASSLGNRGQETQYF. Complete variable domain (other parts from reference TRBV11-2 and TRBJ2-5): EAGVAQSPRYKIIEKRQSVAFWCNPISGHATLYWYQQILGQGPKLLIQFQNNGVVDDSQLPKDRFSAERLKGVDSTLKIQPAKLEDSAVYLCASSLGNRGQETQYFGPGTRLLVL.

The rearrangement uses TRBV4-3 and TRBJ1-2; tentative D call: TRBD1 (6 bases). The CDR3 is 14 amino acids. Trimming removed 2 bases from V and 3 bases from J, with 10 bases in between. Germline V gene lookup returns CDR1 LGHNA and CDR2 YSLEER. The CDR3 coding sequence is TGCGCCAGCAGCCAATCCGGACAGCACTATGGCTACACCTTC. As protein: CASSQSGQHYGYTF.

The chain employs TRBV5-1 and TRBJ2-1; TRBD2 matches at 7 bases. The J segment lost 2 bases and the V segment lost 4 bases, leaving 9 bases of the junction unmatched. The V gene's germline CDR1 is SGHRS and CDR2 YFSETQ. The CDR3 length is 16 residues. CDR3 bases: TGCGCCAGCAGCCCTGGGAGCGGGACCGCCTACAATGAGCAGTTCTTC. Amino acids: CASSPGSGTAYNEQFF.

This clone was picked up a small number of times. The V and J genes are TRBV4-2 and TRBJ2-3; TRBD2 agrees at 11 bases. Germline values: CDR1 LGHNA, CDR2 YNFKEQ. Trimming removed 3 bases from V and 3 bases from J; junction bases left unmatched: 8. CDR3 length: 17 residues. CDR3 nucleotides: TGTGCCAGCAGCCAGTTTATAGCGGGAGGGGGGACAGATACGCAGTATTTT. Its protein product is CASSQFIAGGGTDTQYF.

V is TRBV6-1 and J is TRBJ1-5, with TRBD1 matching over 7 bases. With V trimmed by 8 bases and J by 4 bases, 11 bases remained unmatched. The germline V gene has CDR1 MNHNS and CDR2 SASEGT. This CDR3 comprises 15 residues. CDR3 DNA: TGTGCCAGCTACCCGGGACAGCTCGGGAATCAGCCCCAGCATTTT. This codes for CASYPGQLGNQPQHF.

This chain connects TRBV18 to TRBJ1-4; no definite D call. Trimming cost V 3 bases and J 8 bases, with 7 bases left between them. CDR3 length equals 12 residues. Germline V gene sequence: CDR1 KGHSH, CDR2 LQKENI. CDR3 region: CASSPAMEKLFF. CDR3 in DNA: TGTGCCAGCTCACCCGCAATGGAAAAACTGTTTTTT.

On this clone: Other DNA sequences in this specimen translate into the identical CDR3. This sequence joins TRBV6-5 and TRBJ2-1; no firm D call. This CDR3 comprises 15 residues. Germline CDR1 and CDR2: MNHEY and SVGAGI. The V end lost 2 bases, the J end lost 0 bases, and 8 bases lay between the germline ends. The CDR3 region is CASSYGPSSYNEQFF. In DNA, the CDR3 is TGTGCCAGCAGTTACGGACCGAGCTCCTACAATGAGCAGTTCTTC.

The chain is built from TRBV20-1 and TRBJ2-3, with D perhaps matching TRBD2 (6 bases). Germline V lookup: CDR1 DFQATT, CDR2 SNEGSKA (reference sequence). Between the trimmed V and J ends, which lost 6 bases and 4 bases, there was a span of 8 bases. The CDR3 runs 11 residues. CDR3 sequence (DNA): TGCAGTGCGTCGGGGGCAGATACGCAGTATTTT. The encoded protein is CSASGADTQYF.

V usage is TRBV9 and J usage is TRBJ2-7; 9 nucleotides agree with TRBD1. There are 14 residues in the CDR3. Germline CDR1 reads SGDLS; CDR2 reads YYNGEE. Germline trimming cut 4 bases from V and 4 bases from J; bases unmatched to any gene: 6. CDR3 DNA: TGTGCCAGCAGCCCCGACAGGGGGAAGTACGAGCAGTACTTC. Its protein is CASSPDRGKYEQYF.

This chain connects TRBV29-1 to TRBJ1-5; TRBD1 matches at 9 bases. The CDR3 is 15 amino acids. V lost 5 bases to trimming and J lost 3 bases; unmatched junction nucleotides: 8. Germline CDR1 reads SQVTM; CDR2 reads ANQGSEA. The CDR3 DNA reads as TGCAGCGTTACTAGCGGGACAGGGTTCAATCAGCCCCAGCATTTT. This encodes CSVTSGTGFNQPQHF.

Ten or more counts support this clone. This chain joins TRBV4-2 and TRBJ2-5; 9 positions match TRBD2. CDR3 length: 16 residues. Germline-derived CDR1 and CDR2 are LGHNA and YNFKEQ. With 1 base clipped from V and 1 base from J, the junction kept 4 bases outside the gene matches. The CDR3 region has the DNA TGTGCCAGCAGCCAAGGGGTAGCGGGAGCCCAAGAGACCCAGTACTTC. Amino acid sequence: CASSQGVAGAQETQYF.

The chain recombines TRBV7-2 with TRBJ2-2; D may correspond to TRBD1 or TRBD2 (5 bases each). Trimming removed 7 bases at V and 6 bases at J, with 12 bases between. The CDR3 totals 13 residues. In germline, CDR1 is SGHTA, CDR2 FQGNSA. The CDR3 region is CASKGFSAGELFF. The CDR3, as DNA: TGTGCCAGCAAGGGGTTTAGCGCCGGGGAGCTGTTTTTT.

The chain combines TRBV5-1 with TRBJ2-3; maybe TRBD1 (6 bases). CDR3 length: 17 amino acids. V was trimmed by 3 bases and J by 7 bases, leaving 24 bases between them. Germline values: CDR1 SGHRS, CDR2 YFSETQ. The DNA of the CDR3 is TGCGCCAGCAGCTCGGAGGTCGCCCTAGGGGGAGTGAATACGCAGTATTTT. This translates into CASSSEVALGGVNTQYF. Together with reference TRBV5-1 and TRBJ2-3, the CDR3 gives the full variable domain: KAGVTQTPRYLIKTRGQQVTLSCSPISGHRSVSWYQQTPGQGLQFLFEYFSETQRNKGNFPGRFSGRQFSNSRSEMNVSTLELGDSALYLCASSSEVALGGVNTQYFGPGTRLTVL.

This clone was seen a handful of times. Other DNA sequences in this specimen translate into the identical CDR3. This sequence joins TRBV9 and TRBJ2-1; D is perhaps TRBD2 (7 bases). The CDR3 has 15 residues. V was clipped by 3 bases and J by 1 base, with 11 bases between them. The V gene's germline CDR1 is SGDLS and CDR2 YYNGEE. CDR3 sequence reads: CASSAQGGSYNEQFF. DNA of the CDR3: TGTGCCAGCAGCGCACAGGGAGGGTCCTACAATGAGCAGTTCTTC.

The chain couples TRBV14 to TRBJ2-5, with D possibly being TRBD2 (7 bases). Germline CDR1 SGHDN, CDR2 FVKESK. The CDR3 has 16 residues. Trimming stripped 1 base from V and 5 bases from J, with 17 bases between. The CDR3 coding sequence is TGTGCCAGCAGCCAAGGATCCCGAGGGGGAGGGGAGACCCAGTACTTC. Translating gives CASSQGSRGGGETQYF.

The rearrangement uses TRBV6-6 and TRBJ2-3, with D possibly matching TRBD1 (6 bases). CDR1 is MNHNY, CDR2 SVGAGI, per germline (reference sequence). The CDR3 sequence is 14 residues long. Trimming left V 2 bases short and J 5 bases short, with 11 bases between. The DNA for the CDR3 is TGTGCCAGCAGTTACCTCACAGGGAAAGATACGCAGTATTTT. It is translated as CASSYLTGKDTQYF.

J is TRBJ2-7 and V is TRBV5-1, with D unclear. Germline CDR1 reads SGHRS; CDR2 reads YFSETQ. The CDR3 totals 14 residues. Trimming removed 6 bases at V and 2 bases at J, with 15 bases between. CDR3 amino acids: CASIETVGAYEQYF. The CDR3 DNA follows: TGCGCCAGCATCGAGACGGTTGGGGCCTACGAGCAGTACTTC.

This chain joins TRBV6-1 and TRBJ2-1, with D possibly TRBD2 on 6 matching bases. V lost 4 bases and J lost 4, with 23 bases in between. This CDR3 is 18 amino acids long. Germline-derived CDR1 and CDR2 are MNHNS and SASEGT. The CDR3 sequence is CASSAKHGRKGTYNEQFF. CDR3 DNA: TGTGCCAGCAGTGCTAAGCATGGCAGAAAGGGGACTTACAATGAGCAGTTCTTC.

The table lists this clone with a count of one. This chain uses TRBV6-5 with TRBJ1-2, with D possibly TRBD1 on 5 matching bases. This CDR3 has 16 residues. V lost 0 bases and J lost 4, with 15 bases in between. From germline, CDR1 is MNHEY and CDR2 SVGAGI. CDR3 DNA: TGTGCCAGCAGTTACTCGCTGCAGGGCCTAGTCTATGGCTACACCTTC. Translated: CASSYSLQGLVYGYTF.

V is TRBV7-2 and J is TRBJ1-5; no reliable D call. Germline CDR1 reads SGHTA; CDR2 reads FQGNSA. Trimming removed 5 bases from V and 0 bases from J, with 11 bases in between. CDR3 size: 15 residues. In DNA form, the CDR3 reads TGTGCCAGCAGCCGATCCGGGTTTAGCAATCAGCCCCAGCATTTT. Protein: CASSRSGFSNQPQHF.

V is TRBV7-3 and J is TRBJ2-1; D not resolved. The CDR3 covers 18 residues. Germline assignment: CDR1 SGHTA and CDR2 FQGTGA. The V end lost 1 base, the J end lost 1 base, and 17 bases lay between the germline ends. The CDR3 DNA is TGTGCCAGCAGCTTAAACCCCATTACGGCCCCTTCCTACAATGAGCAGTTCTTC. Protein product: CASSLNPITAPSYNEQFF.

The chain has TRBV9 and TRBJ1-3; D gene ambiguous. This CDR3 spans 12 amino acids. The ends were cut back, 3 bases at V and 1 base at J, with 2 bases in the middle. Germline CDR1 is SGDLS and CDR2 is YYNGEE. DNA for the CDR3: TGTGCCAGCAGCGGTTCTGGAAACACCATATATTTT. Protein: CASSGSGNTIYF.